This TCR beta chain was profiled in a study of shared clonotypes between healthy human individuals. Germline V gene data show CDR1 as SGHNT and CDR2 as YYREEE (reference sequence). The V and J ends lost 4 bases and 3 bases respectively, with 17 bases between them. This CDR3 has 15 amino acids. CD45RO negativity and positive selection for CCR7 defined naive CD8 cells, a population that excluded terminally differentiated effector memory CD45RA+ cells. Clones were sequenced by immunoSEQ multiplex PCR, and TCRdb holds only the in-frame ones, with some missing. The sample yields over 2 million clones, about 95% seen once.

The V call is TRBV5-4, the J call TRBJ2-7; no firm D call. The sample comprised naive CD8+ T cells sorted from blood. The clonotype was recovered from a man younger than 30 in good health. The CDR3 here is CASSDGPPILYEQYF. In DNA form, the CDR3 reads TGTGCCAGCAGCGACGGGCCACCAATTCTCTACGAGCAGTACTTC. The entire variable domain, with the rest obtained from reference TRBV5-4 and TRBJ2-7, is as follows: ETGVTQSPTHLIKTRGQQVTLRCSSQSGHNTVSWYQQALGQGPQFIFQYYREEENGRGNFPPRFSGLQFPNYSSELNVNALELDDSALYLCASSDGPPILYEQYFGPGTRLTVT.